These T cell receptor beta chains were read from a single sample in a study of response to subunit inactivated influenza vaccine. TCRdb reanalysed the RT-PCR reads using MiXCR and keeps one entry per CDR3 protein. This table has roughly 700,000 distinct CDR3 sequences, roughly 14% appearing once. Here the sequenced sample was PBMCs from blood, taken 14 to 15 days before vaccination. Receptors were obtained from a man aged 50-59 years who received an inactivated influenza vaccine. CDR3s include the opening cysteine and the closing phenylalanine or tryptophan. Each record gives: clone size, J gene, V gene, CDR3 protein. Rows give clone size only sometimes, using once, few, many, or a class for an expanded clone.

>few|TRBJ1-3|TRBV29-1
CSGLHGNTIYF
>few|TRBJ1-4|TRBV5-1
CASSFNRQGNEKLFF
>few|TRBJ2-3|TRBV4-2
CASSLTNSGTSVTDTQYF
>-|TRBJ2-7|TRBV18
CASQSSGTPGEQYF
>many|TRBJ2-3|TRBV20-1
CSARPEEGTDTQYF
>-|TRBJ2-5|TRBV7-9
CASSLGASGTQYF
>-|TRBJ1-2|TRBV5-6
CASSSDRGFGYTF
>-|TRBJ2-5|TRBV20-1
CSARSPGTSGRMVQETQYF
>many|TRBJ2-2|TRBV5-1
CASSSLQGAIPYTGELFF
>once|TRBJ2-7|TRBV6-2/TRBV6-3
CASGTGQAAYEQYF
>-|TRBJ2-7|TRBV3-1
CASSKRSGGVLYEQYF
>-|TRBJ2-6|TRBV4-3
CASSQDTGTSSGANVLTF
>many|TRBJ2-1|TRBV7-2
CASSRTLQGNNEQFF
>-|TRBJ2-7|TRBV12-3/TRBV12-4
CASSVLAGVDEQYF
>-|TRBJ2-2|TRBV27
CASRTSPNTGELFF
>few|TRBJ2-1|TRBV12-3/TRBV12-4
CASHQGTGGLYEQFF
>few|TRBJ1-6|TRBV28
CASSLEGGSYNSPLHF
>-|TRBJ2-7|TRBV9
CASSASTASSYEQYF
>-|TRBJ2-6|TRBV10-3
CAISERSGANVLTF
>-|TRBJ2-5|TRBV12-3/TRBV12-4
CASSHLGAGEGETQYF
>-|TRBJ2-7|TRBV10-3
CAISPTEPTKQYF
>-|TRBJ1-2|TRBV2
CASSEAAVNYGYTF
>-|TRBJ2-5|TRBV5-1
CASSFHPNSGGKETQYF